The T cell receptor beta chain described here comes from a study of glioma-infiltrating T cells after dendritic cell vaccination. The time point: after dendritic cell vaccination, including at tumor progression/relapse. No glioblastoma patient carried an isocitrate dehydrogenase mutation. Sequencing used immunoSEQ multiplex PCR; TCRdb keeps in-frame clones, though not all of them. The sample shows around 78,000 clones, around 87% of them seen only once. Unmatched junction bases numbered 0, after V lost 5 bases and J lost 3 bases. Germline V gene lookup returns CDR1 SNHLY and CDR2 FYNNEI. The CDR3 runs to 12 residues.

The chain is built from TRBV2 and TRBJ2-7; 8 bases are shared with TRBD1. This clonotype was sampled from a human donor with glioblastoma. Sequenced here: blood, sampled after dendritic cell vaccination. In DNA form, the CDR3 reads TGTGCCAGCAGTACAGGGGGCTACGAGCAGTACTTC. Amino acids: CASSTGGYEQYF. Together with reference TRBV2 and TRBJ2-7, the CDR3 gives the full variable domain: EPEVTQTPSHQVTQMGQEVILRCVPISNHLYFYWYRQILGQKVEFLVSFYNNEISEKSEIFDDQFSVERPDGSNFTLKIRSTKLEDSAMYFCASSTGGYEQYFGPGTRLTVT.